This is a list of T cell receptor beta chains from one sample in a study of identifying expanded T cells in peripheral blood. This table comes from immunoSEQ multiplex PCR, and its TCRdb copy is limited to in-frame clones, with some not included. The sample has tens of thousands of clones; 80% to 85% are singletons. The sequencing input was blood. These receptors originate from a person between 18 and 75 years old in good health. Each CDR3 is given with its conserved first and last residue. The D gene is left open where the match is weak. The size entry is marked missing in some rows and otherwise reads once, few, many or a size class.

size: .; D: TRBD2; J: TRBJ2-7; V: TRBV5-4; length: 16; CDR3: CASNPGLAGAGDEQYF; DNA: TGTGCCAGCAACCCGGGACTAGCGGGAGCAGGGGACGAGCAGTACTTC
size: .; D: TRBD1; J: TRBJ1-5; V: TRBV28; length: 14; CDR3: CASRPSGGGQPQHF; DNA: TGTGCCAGCAGGCCTTCAGGGGGAGGACAGCCCCAGCATTTT
size: .; D: TRBD1; J: TRBJ1-2; V: TRBV28; length: 13; CDR3: CASSPQGADGYTF; DNA: TGTGCCAGCAGTCCTCAGGGGGCTGACGGCTACACCTTC
size: .; D: .; J: TRBJ2-5; V: TRBV6-5; length: 13; CDR3: CAISDYLQETQYF; DNA: TGTGCCATCAGTGATTATCTCCAAGAGACCCAGTACTTC
size: .; D: .; J: TRBJ1-1; V: TRBV28; length: 14; CDR3: CASSLEGTFAEAFF; DNA: TGTGCCAGCAGTTTGGAGGGGACGTTCGCTGAAGCTTTCTTT
size: .; D: TRBD2; J: TRBJ2-2; V: TRBV2; length: 15; CDR3: CASSARTSGAGELFF; DNA: TGTGCCAGCAGTGCTAGGACTAGCGGTGCCGGGGAGCTGTTTTTT
size: .; D: TRBD1; J: TRBJ2-7; V: TRBV7-2; length: 16; CDR3: CASSLARGQGRYEQYF; DNA: TGTGCCAGCAGCTTAGCGCGTGGACAGGGACGGTACGAGCAGTACTTC
size: .; D: .; J: TRBJ1-1; V: TRBV12-2; length: 18; CDR3: CASRLTPRRRGENTEAFF; DNA: TGTGCAAGTCGCTTAACCCCTCGAAGACGAGGGGAGAACACTGAAGCTTTCTTT
size: .; D: .; J: TRBJ1-1; V: TRBV5-6; length: 13; CDR3: CASSLGRRTEAFF; DNA: TGTGCCAGCAGCTTGGGGAGGCGCACTGAAGCTTTCTTT
size: .; D: .; J: TRBJ1-1; V: TRBV2; length: 14; CDR3: CASTRGLQGAEAFF; DNA: TGTGCCAGCACCAGGGGTCTCCAAGGCGCTGAAGCTTTCTTT
size: .; D: TRBD2; J: TRBJ2-1; V: TRBV7-8; length: 17; CDR3: CASSMSSGSSSYNEQFF; DNA: TGTGCCAGCTCCATGTCTAGCGGCAGTAGCTCCTACAATGAGCAGTTCTTC
size: .; D: TRBD2; J: TRBJ2-5; V: TRBV9; length: 17; CDR3: CASSVGASGRGQETQYF; DNA: TGTGCCAGCAGCGTAGGGGCTAGCGGGAGAGGGCAAGAGACCCAGTACTTC
size: .; D: TRBD1; J: TRBJ1-6; V: TRBV7-9; length: 14; CDR3: CASSQDGTGSPLHF; DNA: TGTGCCAGCAGCCAAGACGGGACAGGCTCACCCCTCCACTTT
size: .; D: .; J: TRBJ2-7; V: TRBV7-2; length: 13; CDR3: CASSFSEDGSQYF; DNA: TGTGCCAGCAGCTTTTCGGAGGACGGATCACAGTACTTC
size: .; D: .; J: TRBJ1-2; V: TRBV21-1; length: 18; CDR3: CASSKHRDRGPTNYGYTF; DNA: TGTGCCAGCAGCAAACATCGGGACAGGGGCCCTACTAACTATGGCTACACCTTC
size: .; D: .; J: TRBJ1-5; V: TRBV7-2; length: 13; CDR3: CASRSGGNQPQHF; DNA: TGTGCCAGCAGGTCAGGGGGCAATCAGCCCCAGCATTTT
size: .; D: .; J: TRBJ1-2; V: TRBV11-2; length: 14; CDR3: CASSLEGGPYGYTF; DNA: TGTGCCAGCAGCTTGGAGGGAGGGCCCTATGGCTACACCTTC
size: .; D: TRBD1; J: TRBJ2-7; V: TRBV7-2; length: 14; CDR3: CASSSRTGIDEQYF; DNA: TGTGCCAGCAGCTCCCGGACAGGGATTGACGAGCAGTACTTC
size: .; D: .; J: TRBJ1-1; V: TRBV7-8; length: 14; CDR3: CASSQQARNTEAFF; DNA: TGTGCCAGCAGCCAGCAGGCGAGGAACACTGAAGCTTTCTTT
size: .; D: .; J: TRBJ1-2; V: TRBV7-3; length: 15; CDR3: CASSSGPDSLYGYTF; DNA: TGTGCCAGCAGCTCAGGACCAGACTCCCTCTATGGCTACACCTTC
size: few; D: .; J: TRBJ2-7; V: TRBV19; length: 15; CDR3: CASSIDPGTLYEQYF; DNA: TGTGCCAGTAGTATAGATCCCGGGACTCTCTACGAGCAGTACTTC
size: .; D: TRBD1; J: TRBJ1-5; V: TRBV7-3; length: 14; CDR3: CASSPGQVNQPQHF; DNA: TGTGCCAGCAGCCCGGGACAGGTGAATCAGCCCCAGCATTTT
size: many; D: TRBD1; J: TRBJ2-7; V: TRBV29-1; length: 15; CDR3: CSVEGTGTGSYEQYF; DNA: TGCAGCGTTGAAGGAACCGGGACAGGCTCCTACGAGCAGTACTTC